This T cell receptor beta chain emerged from a study of OX40 agonist ivuxolimab in advanced cancers. General study findings and limits: Some of the lowest clonal expansion was seen in partial responders at 0.1-3.0 mg/kg.

The repertoire was sequenced with immunoSEQ multiplex PCR; TCRdb's copy has only in-frame clones and lacks some. This table has 55,000 to 60,000 clones, 75% to 90% appearing once. V lost 2 bases and J 7 bases, leaving 12 bases between the germline ends. Germline assignment: CDR1 SGHRS and CDR2 YFSETQ. CDR3 size: 13 residues. Of note for this clone: Its specificity is not known.

The chain carries TRBV5-1 and TRBJ1-2; D not certain. This receptor was identified in an adult with an advanced solid tumor such as melanoma, head and neck, liver or kidney cancer. The sample consisted of CD4+ or CD8+ T cells sorted from blood, taken in a trial of the OX40 agonist ivuxolimab. In nucleotides, the CDR3 is TGCGCCAGCAGCTTCGATCCTCTGGGTGGCTACACCTTC. Translated, it gives CASSFDPLGGYTF.